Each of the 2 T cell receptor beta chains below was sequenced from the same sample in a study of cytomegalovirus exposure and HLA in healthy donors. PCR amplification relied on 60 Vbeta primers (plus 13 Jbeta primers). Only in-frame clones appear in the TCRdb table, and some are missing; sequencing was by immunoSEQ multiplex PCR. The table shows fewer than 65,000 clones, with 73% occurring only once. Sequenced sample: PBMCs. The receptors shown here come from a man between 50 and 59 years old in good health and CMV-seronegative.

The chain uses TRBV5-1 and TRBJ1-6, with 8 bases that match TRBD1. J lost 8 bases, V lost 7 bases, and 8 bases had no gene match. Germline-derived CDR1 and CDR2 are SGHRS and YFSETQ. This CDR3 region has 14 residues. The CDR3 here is CASSGTGFYSPLHF. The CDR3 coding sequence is TGCGCCAGCTCTGGGACAGGCTTTTATTCACCCCTCCACTTT.

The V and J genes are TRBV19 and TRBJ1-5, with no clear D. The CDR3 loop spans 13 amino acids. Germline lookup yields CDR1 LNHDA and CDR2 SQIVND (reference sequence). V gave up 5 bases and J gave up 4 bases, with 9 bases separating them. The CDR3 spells CASSLRGNQPQHF. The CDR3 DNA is TGTGCCAGTAGTTTACGGGGTAATCAGCCCCAGCATTTT.